The 16 T cell receptor beta chains listed next were all sequenced from one sample in a study of blood T cell repertoires in COVID-19. Assay used: immunoSEQ multiplex PCR; TCRdb lists only in-frame clones, some missing. This sample carries about 76,000 clones, around 90% of them seen once, and the ten largest clones take about 8.9%. Material: peripheral blood. The receptor set was obtained from a human donor in a cohort sampled during active COVID-19.

This chain links TRBV5-1 with TRBJ1-1, with 9 nucleotides matching TRBD1. CDR3 length equals 17 residues. Germline trimming cut 0 bases from V and 1 base from J; bases unmatched to any gene: 7. Germline CDR1 SGHRS, CDR2 YFSETQ. The CDR3 DNA reads TGCGCCAGCAGCTTGGCCGGGACAGGGTATGGGAACACTGAAGCTTTCTTT. It yields the protein CASSLAGTGYGNTEAFF.

The chain combines TRBV6-2 or TRBV6-3 with TRBJ2-6, with D perhaps matching TRBD1 (6 bases). CDR1 and CDR2 from the germline V gene are MNHEY and SVGEGT. V lost 1 base and J lost 0, with 10 bases in between. The CDR3 runs to 17 residues. As DNA, the CDR3 is TGTGCCAGCAGTTACTTCCCAGGGGTCTCTGGGGCCAACGTCCTGACTTTC. As protein: CASSYFPGVSGANVLTF.

CDR3 DNA sequence: TGCGCCAGCAGCCCTAGCGGGACAGATACGCAGTATTTT. Protein product: CASSPSGTDTQYF. The chain is built from TRBV5-1 and TRBJ2-3; 8 bases are a match to TRBD2. The CDR3 consists of 13 residues. Germline trimming cut 4 bases from V and 3 bases from J; bases unmatched to any gene: 1. Germline V CDR1 and CDR2: SGHRS, YFSETQ.

V is TRBV29-1 and J is TRBJ2-1; the D gene is possibly TRBD2 (5 bases). There are 11 residues in the CDR3. From germline, CDR1 is SQVTM and CDR2 ANQGSEA. Trimming stripped 6 bases from V and 6 bases from J, with 9 bases between. Here the CDR3 DNA reads TGCAGCGTACTAGTTCCCAATGAGCAGTTCTTC. Its protein product is CSVLVPNEQFF.

This clone appeared once. This chain joins TRBV6-4 and TRBJ2-1, with a weak D call TRBD2 (6 bases). CDR3 size: 16 residues. Trimming removed 4 bases from V and 5 bases from J, with 18 bases in between. The germline CDR1 and CDR2 sequences are MRHNA and SNTAGT. CDR3 coding DNA: TGTGCCAGCAGTGCCCCTCTAGCGACAACAAACAATGAGCAGTTCTTC. It is translated as CASSAPLATTNNEQFF.

The chain has TRBV18 and TRBJ2-1; TRBD1 agrees at 9 bases. There are 14 residues in the CDR3. Germline V lookup: CDR1 KGHSH, CDR2 LQKENI. V lost 0 bases, J lost 7 bases, and 1 base stayed unmatched. The CDR3 DNA follows: TGTGCCAGCTCACCACCGACAGGGGGAAATGAGCAGTTCTTC. This gives the protein CASSPPTGGNEQFF.

The rearrangement uses TRBV9 and TRBJ2-1, with 8 bases identical to TRBD2. The CDR3 has 18 amino acids. Germline V lookup: CDR1 SGDLS, CDR2 YYNGEE. The V gene end was trimmed by 3 bases and the J gene end by 2 bases; junction bases not matched to a gene: 13. Here the CDR3 reads CASSAPEAFSGTYNEQFF. In nucleotides, the CDR3 is TGTGCCAGCAGCGCACCCGAAGCATTTAGCGGGACCTACAATGAGCAGTTCTTC.

The V gene is TRBV9, the J gene TRBJ2-6, with 8 positions matching TRBD1. The CDR3 has 18 residues. Looked up from germline, CDR1 is SGDLS and CDR2 is YYNGEE. V shed 0 bases and J 4 bases; nucleotides not matched to a gene: 9. The CDR3 reads CASSVVGGQGDGANVLTF. The DNA of the CDR3 is TGTGCCAGCAGCGTAGTAGGAGGACAGGGCGACGGGGCCAACGTCCTGACTTTC.

The chain joins TRBV6-1 to TRBJ1-5; TRBD1 is a possible D gene (5 bases). V gave up 1 base and J gave up 5 bases, with 9 bases separating them. Germline V CDR1 and CDR2: MNHNS, SASEGT. This CDR3 region has 14 residues. The CDR3 region is CASSEGGRDQPQHF. CDR3 nucleotides: TGTGCCAGCAGTGAAGGGGGGAGGGATCAGCCCCAGCATTTT.

CDR3 loop: CASRLAGEETQYF. CDR3 in DNA: TGTGCCAGCAGGCTAGCGGGAGAGGAGACCCAGTACTTC. The V and J genes are TRBV28 and TRBJ2-5, with TRBD2 matching over 10 bases. The germline V gene has CDR1 MDHEN and CDR2 SYDVKM. The CDR3 is made up of 13 amino acids. The ends lost 6 bases at V and 5 bases at J; junction bases unmatched: 3.

V is TRBV28 and J is TRBJ2-7, with TRBD2 as a possible D gene (6 bases). The CDR3 has 15 amino acids. Per the germline V gene, CDR1 is MDHEN and CDR2 is SYDVKM. The ends were cut back, 6 bases at V and 0 bases at J, with 15 bases in the middle. CDR3 nucleotide sequence: TGTGCCAGCAGCCCGCGGGGCGGAAGCTCCTACGAGCAGTACTTC. Protein sequence: CASSPRGGSSYEQYF.

The chain joins TRBV4-1 to TRBJ1-2; 9 nucleotides match TRBD1. The V gene end was trimmed by 4 bases and the J gene end by 0 bases; junction bases not matched to a gene: 12. CDR1 is MGHRA, CDR2 YSYEKL, per germline. This CDR3 has 18 amino acids. The CDR3 is CASSPLTGQGHTNYGYTF. In nucleotides, the CDR3 is TGCGCCAGCAGCCCACTTACGGGACAGGGCCACACTAACTATGGCTACACCTTC.

V is TRBV6-5 and J is TRBJ2-7; 9 bases align to TRBD1. The CDR3 runs 15 residues. Looked up from germline, CDR1 is MNHEY and CDR2 is SVGAGI. The V segment lost 4 bases and the J segment 2 bases; nucleotides outside the gene matches: 6. The CDR3 here is CASSLDRGMPYEQYF. The CDR3 DNA is TGTGCCAGCAGTTTGGACAGGGGCATGCCCTACGAGCAGTACTTC.

The gene calls are TRBV11-3 and TRBJ2-1, with TRBD1 matching 7 bases. The junction had 13 bases not matched to a gene; V was cut back by 5 bases and J by 6 bases. Germline V CDR1 and CDR2: SGHNT, YENEEA. The CDR3 totals 16 residues. DNA for the CDR3: TGTGCCAGCAGCCCACGAGGGGGCGCGAGGGGCAATGAGCAGTTCTTC. This codes for CASSPRGGARGNEQFF.

V usage is TRBV19 and J usage is TRBJ2-3, with D maybe TRBD1 (6 bases). V dropped 9 bases and J dropped 4 bases, with 17 bases sitting between them. The CDR3 is made up of 14 amino acids. Germline V gives CDR1 LNHDA, CDR2 SQIVND (reference sequence). CDR3 coding DNA: TGTGCCAGCTCTAGGGGGAACCTGGCAGATACGCAGTATTTT. Translated, it gives CASSRGNLADTQYF.

This clone turned up a few times. The chain has TRBV10-1 and TRBJ2-7, with 7 positions matching TRBD2. After removal of 2 bases from V and 4 bases from J, the junction contained 11 bases not matched to a gene. CDR1 WNHNN and CDR2 SYGVQD come from the germline V gene (reference sequence). This CDR3 has 16 residues. The CDR3, as DNA: TGCGCCAGCAGTGAGGAGTCTTATGCGGGAGTGTACGAGCAGTACTTC. Protein sequence: CASSEESYAGVYEQYF.